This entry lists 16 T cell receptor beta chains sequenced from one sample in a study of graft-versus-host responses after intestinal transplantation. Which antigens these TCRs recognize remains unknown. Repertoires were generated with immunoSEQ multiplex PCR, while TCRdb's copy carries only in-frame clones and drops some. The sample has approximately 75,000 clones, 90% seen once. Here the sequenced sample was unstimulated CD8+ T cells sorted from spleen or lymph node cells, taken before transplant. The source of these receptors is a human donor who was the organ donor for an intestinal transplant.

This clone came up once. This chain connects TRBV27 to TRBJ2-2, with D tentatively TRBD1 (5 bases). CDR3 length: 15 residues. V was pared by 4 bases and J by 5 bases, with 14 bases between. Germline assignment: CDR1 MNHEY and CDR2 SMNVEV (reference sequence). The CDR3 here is CASSYSQGLTGELFF. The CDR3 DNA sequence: TGTGCCAGCAGTTATAGTCAGGGTTTGACCGGGGAGCTGTTTTTT.

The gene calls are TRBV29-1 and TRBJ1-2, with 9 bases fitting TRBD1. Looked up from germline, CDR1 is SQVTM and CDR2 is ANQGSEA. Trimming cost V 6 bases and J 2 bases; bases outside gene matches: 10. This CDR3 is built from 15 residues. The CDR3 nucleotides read TGCAGCGTGCGTCATGGGGACAGGGCCAACTATGGCTACACCTTC. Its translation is CSVRHGDRANYGYTF.

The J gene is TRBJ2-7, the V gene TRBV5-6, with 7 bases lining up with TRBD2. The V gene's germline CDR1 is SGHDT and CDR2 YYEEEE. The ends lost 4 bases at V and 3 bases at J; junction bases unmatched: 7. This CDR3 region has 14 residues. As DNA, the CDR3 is TGTGCCAGCAGCATGGGAGGGAACCTCTACGAGCAGTACGTC. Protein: CASSMGGNLYEQYV.

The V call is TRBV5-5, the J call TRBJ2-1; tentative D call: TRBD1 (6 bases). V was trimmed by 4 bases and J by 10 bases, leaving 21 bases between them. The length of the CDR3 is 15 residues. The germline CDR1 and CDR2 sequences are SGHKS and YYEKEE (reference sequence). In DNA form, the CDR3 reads TGTGCCAGCAGCCCGCACAGGGTAGTAGGTGGGGAGCAGTTCTTC. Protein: CASSPHRVVGGEQFF. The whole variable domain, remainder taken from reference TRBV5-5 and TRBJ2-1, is DAGVTQSPTHLIKTRGQQVTLRCSPISGHKSVSWYQQVLGQGPQFIFQYYEKEERGRGNFPDRFSARQFPNYSSELNVNALLLGDSALYLCASSPHRVVGGEQFFGPGTRLTVL.

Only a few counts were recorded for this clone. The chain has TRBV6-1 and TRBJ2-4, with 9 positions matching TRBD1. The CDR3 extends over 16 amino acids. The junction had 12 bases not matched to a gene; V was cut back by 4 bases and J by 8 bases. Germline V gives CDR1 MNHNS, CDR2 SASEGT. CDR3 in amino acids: CASSGGTGKGSDIQYF. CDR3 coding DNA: TGTGCCAGCAGTGGGGGGACAGGGAAGGGTTCGGACATTCAGTACTTC.

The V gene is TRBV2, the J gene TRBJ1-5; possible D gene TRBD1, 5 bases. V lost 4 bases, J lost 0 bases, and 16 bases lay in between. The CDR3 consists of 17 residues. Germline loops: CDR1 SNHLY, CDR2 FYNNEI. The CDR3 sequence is CASSVRGILYSNQPQHF. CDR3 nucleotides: TGTGCCAGCAGTGTGCGGGGGATACTATATAGCAATCAGCCCCAGCATTTT.

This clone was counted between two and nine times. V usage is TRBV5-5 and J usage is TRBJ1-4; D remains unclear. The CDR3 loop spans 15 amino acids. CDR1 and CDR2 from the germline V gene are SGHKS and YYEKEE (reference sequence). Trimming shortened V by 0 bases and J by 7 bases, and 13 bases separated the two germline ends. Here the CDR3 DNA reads TGTGCCAGCAGCTTGGTAGGGCGGGCGGTTGAAAAACTGTTTTTT. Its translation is CASSLVGRAVEKLFF.

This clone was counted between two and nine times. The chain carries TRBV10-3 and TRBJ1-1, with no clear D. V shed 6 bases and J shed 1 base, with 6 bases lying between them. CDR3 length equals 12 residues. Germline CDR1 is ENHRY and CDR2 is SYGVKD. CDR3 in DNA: TGTGCCATCAGAACAGAGAACACTGAAGCTTTCTTT. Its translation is CAIRTENTEAFF.

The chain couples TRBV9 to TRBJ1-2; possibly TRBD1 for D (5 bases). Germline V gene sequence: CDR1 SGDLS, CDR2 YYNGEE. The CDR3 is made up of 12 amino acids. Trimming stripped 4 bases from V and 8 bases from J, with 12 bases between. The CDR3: CASSSTGFGYTF. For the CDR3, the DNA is TGTGCCAGCAGCAGTACAGGCTTCGGCTACACCTTC.

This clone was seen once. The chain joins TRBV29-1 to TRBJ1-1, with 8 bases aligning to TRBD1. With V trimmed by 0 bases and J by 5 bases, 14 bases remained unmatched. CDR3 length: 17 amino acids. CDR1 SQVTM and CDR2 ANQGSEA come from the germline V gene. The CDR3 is CSVEDIIGQGASTEAFF. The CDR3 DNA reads TGCAGCGTTGAAGATATCATTGGGCAGGGGGCGAGTACTGAAGCTTTCTTT.

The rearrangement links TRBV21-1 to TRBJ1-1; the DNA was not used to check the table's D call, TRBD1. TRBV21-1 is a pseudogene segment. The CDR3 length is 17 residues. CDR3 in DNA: TGTGCCAGCAGCAAAGGGGACAGGAGGGAACTGAACACTGAAGCTTTCTTT. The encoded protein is CASSKGDRRELNTEAFF.

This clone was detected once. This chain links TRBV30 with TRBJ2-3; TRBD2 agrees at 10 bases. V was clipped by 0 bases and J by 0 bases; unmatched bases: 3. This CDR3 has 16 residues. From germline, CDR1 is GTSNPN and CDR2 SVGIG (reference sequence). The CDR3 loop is CAWSVTSGVSTDTQYF. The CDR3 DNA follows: TGTGCCTGGAGTGTAACTAGCGGGGTGAGCACAGATACGCAGTATTTT.

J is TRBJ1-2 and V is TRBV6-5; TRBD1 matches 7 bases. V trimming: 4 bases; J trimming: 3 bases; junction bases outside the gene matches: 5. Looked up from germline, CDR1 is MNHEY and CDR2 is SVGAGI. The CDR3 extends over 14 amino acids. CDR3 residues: CASSSPGTDYGYTF. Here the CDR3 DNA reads TGTGCCAGCAGTTCGCCCGGGACAGACTATGGCTACACCTTC.

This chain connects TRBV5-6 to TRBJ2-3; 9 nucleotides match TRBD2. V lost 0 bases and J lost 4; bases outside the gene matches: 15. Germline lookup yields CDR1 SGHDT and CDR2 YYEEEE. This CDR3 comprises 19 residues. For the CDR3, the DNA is TGTGCCAGCAGCTTGGGGCGGGGGGGCCCCGAACTCCCGTCAGATACGCAGTATTTT. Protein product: CASSLGRGGPELPSDTQYF.

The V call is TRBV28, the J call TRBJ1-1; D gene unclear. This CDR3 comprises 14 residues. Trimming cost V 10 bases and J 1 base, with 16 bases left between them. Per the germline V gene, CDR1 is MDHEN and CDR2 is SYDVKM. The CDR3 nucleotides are TGTGCCACCAAATTTCAGATCTCGAACACTGAAGCTTTCTTT. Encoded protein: CATKFQISNTEAFF.

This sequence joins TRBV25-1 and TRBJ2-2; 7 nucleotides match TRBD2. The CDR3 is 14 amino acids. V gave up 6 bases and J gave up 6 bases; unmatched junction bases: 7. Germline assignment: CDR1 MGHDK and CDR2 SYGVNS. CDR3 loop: CASRALGGAGELFF. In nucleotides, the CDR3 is TGTGCCAGCAGGGCTTTGGGGGGGGCCGGGGAGCTGTTTTTT.